The rows below give T cell receptor beta chains drawn from one sample of a study of blood T cell repertoires in COVID-19. TCRdb keeps only in-frame clones here, not all; method: immunoSEQ multiplex PCR. Of 110,000 to 150,000 clones in the sample, 75% to 90% were seen once. The specimen sequenced was peripheral blood. These receptor sequences come from a woman of 80 years or more with acute or convalescent COVID-19. Each CDR3 is given with its conserved first and last residue. The D gene is left open where the match is weak. Size values are once, few and many counts, or a class for expanded clones, and some rows have none.

V gene: TRBV18; CDR3 length: 14; D gene: TRBD2; J gene: TRBJ2-5; clone size: .; CDR3 DNA: TGTGCCAGCCGACTAGCGGCCGACCAAGAGACCCAGTACTTC; CDR3 protein: CASRLAADQETQYF
V gene: TRBV18; CDR3 length: 15; D gene: .; J gene: TRBJ1-2; clone size: few; CDR3 DNA: TGTGCCAGCTCACCACCGGGCGGGCAGCGGTATGGCTACACCTTC; CDR3 protein: CASSPPGGQRYGYTF
V gene: TRBV7-8; CDR3 length: 15; D gene: TRBD1; J gene: TRBJ2-7; clone size: .; CDR3 DNA: TGTGCCAGCAGCTTAGCGTTACAGGGGCCAACCCCCCAGTACTTC; CDR3 protein: CASSLALQGPTPQYF
V gene: TRBV5-1; CDR3 length: 15; D gene: TRBD1; J gene: TRBJ2-7; clone size: .; CDR3 DNA: TGCGCCAGCAGCTTGAGGACAGGGTTCTCCTACGAGCAGTACTTC; CDR3 protein: CASSLRTGFSYEQYF
V gene: TRBV3-1/TRBV3-2; CDR3 length: 16; D gene: .; J gene: TRBJ1-5; clone size: .; CDR3 DNA: TGTGCCAGCAGCCTAGGCTGGGGGCGAGGCAATCAGCCCCAGCATTTT; CDR3 protein: CASSLGWGRGNQPQHF
V gene: TRBV14; CDR3 length: 15; D gene: TRBD1; J gene: TRBJ1-4; clone size: .; CDR3 DNA: TGTGCCAGCAGCGCGTTTAGGGGGCTCCGGGAAAAACTGTTTTTT; CDR3 protein: CASSAFRGLREKLFF
V gene: TRBV10-2; CDR3 length: 15; D gene: .; J gene: TRBJ2-1; clone size: once; CDR3 DNA: TGCGCCAGCAGTGACTTGGGGGGGCCCTTTAATGAGCAGTTCTTC; CDR3 protein: CASSDLGGPFNEQFF
V gene: TRBV27; CDR3 length: 14; D gene: TRBD1; J gene: TRBJ2-7; clone size: .; CDR3 DNA: TGTGCCAGCAGCCGGGACAGGGCCCCCTACGAGCAGTACTTC; CDR3 protein: CASSRDRAPYEQYF
V gene: TRBV21-1; CDR3 length: 18; D gene: .; J gene: TRBJ2-4; clone size: few; CDR3 DNA: TGTGCCAGCAGCAAAATTCAAACCACGAGGACAGCAAGAAACATTCAGTACTTC; CDR3 protein: CASSKIQTTRTARNIQYF
V gene: TRBV7-3; CDR3 length: 14; D gene: TRBD2; J gene: TRBJ2-1; clone size: .; CDR3 DNA: TGTGCCAGCAGCCCCGGGGGAGGGACCAATGAGCAGTTCTTC; CDR3 protein: CASSPGGGTNEQFF
V gene: TRBV3-1/TRBV3-2; CDR3 length: 14; D gene: TRBD1; J gene: TRBJ2-5; clone size: .; CDR3 DNA: TGTGCCAGCAGGCCCGGGACAGTCCAAGAGACCCAGTACTTC; CDR3 protein: CASRPGTVQETQYF
V gene: TRBV20-1; CDR3 length: 11; D gene: .; J gene: TRBJ2-5; clone size: .; CDR3 DNA: TGCAGTGCTAGAGACCCCTGGACCCAGTACTTC; CDR3 protein: CSARDPWTQYF
V gene: TRBV6-6; CDR3 length: 12; D gene: .; J gene: TRBJ1-1; clone size: .; CDR3 DNA: TGTGCCAGCCAAGCGGACAGCAGTAAAGCTTTCTTT; CDR3 protein: CASQADSSKAFF
V gene: TRBV10-3; CDR3 length: 13; D gene: TRBD1; J gene: TRBJ1-4; clone size: .; CDR3 DNA: TGTGCCATCAGCGCGGGACAGGAGGAAAAACTGTTTTTT; CDR3 protein: CAISAGQEEKLFF
V gene: TRBV19; CDR3 length: 15; D gene: .; J gene: TRBJ1-4; clone size: .; CDR3 DNA: TGTGCCAGTAGTATCCTCCGGGGAGGCGGTGAAAAACTGTTTTTT; CDR3 protein: CASSILRGGGEKLFF
V gene: TRBV2; CDR3 length: 14; D gene: .; J gene: TRBJ1-4; clone size: .; CDR3 DNA: TGTGCCAGCAGGAAGAGGGCGTTGGGTGAAAAACTGTTTTTT; CDR3 protein: CASRKRALGEKLFF
V gene: TRBV7-2; CDR3 length: 16; D gene: TRBD1; J gene: TRBJ1-3; clone size: .; CDR3 DNA: TGTGCCAGCAGCTTAGGGACAGGGATTTATGGAAACACCATATATTTT; CDR3 protein: CASSLGTGIYGNTIYF
V gene: TRBV5-1; CDR3 length: 14; D gene: TRBD1; J gene: TRBJ1-6; clone size: .; CDR3 DNA: TGCGCCAGCAGCTTACAGGGGGGTAATTCACCCCTCCACTTT; CDR3 protein: CASSLQGGNSPLHF
V gene: TRBV5-1; CDR3 length: 15; D gene: TRBD1; J gene: TRBJ1-2; clone size: .; CDR3 DNA: TGCGCCAGCAGCTTCGTGGGACAGGGGGCCTATGGCTACACCTTC; CDR3 protein: CASSFVGQGAYGYTF
V gene: TRBV28; CDR3 length: 13; D gene: .; J gene: TRBJ1-2; clone size: few; CDR3 DNA: TGTGCCAGCAGTTTTAGGGGCCTTTATGGCTACACCTTC; CDR3 protein: CASSFRGLYGYTF
V gene: TRBV3-1/TRBV3-2; CDR3 length: 17; D gene: TRBD1; J gene: TRBJ2-6; clone size: .; CDR3 DNA: TGTGCCAGCAGCTCCGGGACAGGACCGTCTGGGGCCAACGTCCTGACTTTC; CDR3 protein: CASSSGTGPSGANVLTF
V gene: TRBV4-1; CDR3 length: 15; D gene: .; J gene: TRBJ1-5; clone size: .; CDR3 DNA: TGCGCCAGCAGCCAAGATCGAGTGGGCCGTCAGCCCCAGCATTTT; CDR3 protein: CASSQDRVGRQPQHF
V gene: TRBV20-1; CDR3 length: 15; D gene: TRBD2; J gene: TRBJ2-5; clone size: .; CDR3 DNA: TGCAGTGCTAGTGCCTCTGGACTAGCGTTAGAGACCCAGTACTTC; CDR3 protein: CSASASGLALETQYF
V gene: TRBV5-1; CDR3 length: 14; D gene: .; J gene: TRBJ2-3; clone size: .; CDR3 DNA: TGCGCCAGCAGCTTGGACAGGGTCACAGATACGCAGTATTTT; CDR3 protein: CASSLDRVTDTQYF
V gene: TRBV7-2; CDR3 length: 15; D gene: .; J gene: TRBJ2-5; clone size: .; CDR3 DNA: TGTGCCAGCAGCTCCACAAATACAGGGAGAGAGACCCAGTACTTC; CDR3 protein: CASSSTNTGRETQYF
V gene: TRBV28; CDR3 length: 13; D gene: .; J gene: TRBJ1-2; clone size: .; CDR3 DNA: TGTGCCAGCAGCCCTGGGCCGTCCTATGGCTACACCTTC; CDR3 protein: CASSPGPSYGYTF
V gene: TRBV6-1; CDR3 length: 16; D gene: .; J gene: TRBJ2-2; clone size: once; CDR3 DNA: TGTGCCAGCAGTGAACAGGGTGGGTTGAACACCGGGGAGCTGTTTTTT; CDR3 protein: CASSEQGGLNTGELFF
V gene: TRBV5-1; CDR3 length: 16; D gene: TRBD1; J gene: TRBJ2-1; clone size: .; CDR3 DNA: TGCGCCAGCAGCACGTCAACAGGGGTCTCCTACAATGAGCAGTTCTTC; CDR3 protein: CASSTSTGVSYNEQFF
V gene: TRBV11-2; CDR3 length: 14; D gene: .; J gene: TRBJ2-1; clone size: .; CDR3 DNA: TGTGCCAGCAGCCCCTTGCGGGGAAACAATGAGCAGTTCTTC; CDR3 protein: CASSPLRGNNEQFF
V gene: TRBV29-1; CDR3 length: 13; D gene: .; J gene: TRBJ1-1; clone size: .; CDR3 DNA: TGCAGCGTCGGGGGACGGGCCAACCCTGAAGCTTTCTTT; CDR3 protein: CSVGGRANPEAFF
V gene: TRBV6-5; CDR3 length: 14; D gene: TRBD1; J gene: TRBJ1-2; clone size: .; CDR3 DNA: TGTGCCAGCAGTACCTGGACAGGGACCTATGGCTACACCTTC; CDR3 protein: CASSTWTGTYGYTF
V gene: TRBV28; CDR3 length: 17; D gene: TRBD1; J gene: TRBJ1-3; clone size: .; CDR3 DNA: TGTGCCAGCAGTTTAATACGACAGGGTTTCTCTGGAAACACCATATATTTT; CDR3 protein: CASSLIRQGFSGNTIYF
V gene: TRBV5-4; CDR3 length: 16; D gene: .; J gene: TRBJ2-7; clone size: .; CDR3 DNA: TGTGCCAGCAGTCGCGAACAGGGTTCATGGTCCTACGAGCAGTACTTC; CDR3 protein: CASSREQGSWSYEQYF
V gene: TRBV23-1; CDR3 length: 18; D gene: TRBD2; J gene: TRBJ2-7; clone size: .; CDR3 DNA: TGCGCCAGCAGTCAAACACCCGATCTAGCGGGAGAAAAGTACGAGCAGTACTTC; CDR3 protein: CASSQTPDLAGEKYEQYF
V gene: TRBV12-3/TRBV12-4; CDR3 length: 13; D gene: .; J gene: TRBJ1-5; clone size: .; CDR3 DNA: TGTGCCAGCAGTTGGAGGGGCAATCAGCCCCAGCATTTT; CDR3 protein: CASSWRGNQPQHF
V gene: TRBV4-2; CDR3 length: 11; D gene: .; J gene: TRBJ1-2; clone size: .; CDR3 DNA: TGTGCCAGCAGCCAGAACAGGGCTCTCACCTTC; CDR3 protein: CASSQNRALTF
V gene: TRBV27; CDR3 length: 14; D gene: .; J gene: TRBJ2-7; clone size: .; CDR3 DNA: TGTGCCAGCAGTTTATCGGGAGCGAGTTACGAGCAGTACTTC; CDR3 protein: CASSLSGASYEQYF
V gene: TRBV28; CDR3 length: 16; D gene: .; J gene: TRBJ1-4; clone size: .; CDR3 DNA: TGTGCCAGCAGTTTTTCAGGGGCCGGCACTAATGAAAAACTGTTTTTT; CDR3 protein: CASSFSGAGTNEKLFF
V gene: TRBV19; CDR3 length: 13; D gene: TRBD1; J gene: TRBJ1-1; clone size: .; CDR3 DNA: TGTGCCAGCAGTAGACAGGGCCGGACTGAAGCTTTCTTT; CDR3 protein: CASSRQGRTEAFF
V gene: TRBV3-1/TRBV3-2; CDR3 length: 15; D gene: .; J gene: TRBJ1-6; clone size: few; CDR3 DNA: TGTGCCAGCAGCCTGGCGGGGAGCACTAATTCACCCCTCCACTTT; CDR3 protein: CASSLAGSTNSPLHF
V gene: TRBV11-2; CDR3 length: 15; D gene: TRBD1; J gene: TRBJ2-7; clone size: .; CDR3 DNA: TGTGCCAGCAGCGCATCGACAGGGAGCTCCTACGAGCAGTACTTC; CDR3 protein: CASSASTGSSYEQYF
V gene: TRBV5-4; CDR3 length: 13; D gene: .; J gene: TRBJ1-2; clone size: .; CDR3 DNA: TGTGCCAGCAGCTTGGGGGCAGGCTGGGGCTACACCTTC; CDR3 protein: CASSLGAGWGYTF
V gene: TRBV7-9; CDR3 length: 16; D gene: TRBD1; J gene: TRBJ1-1; clone size: .; CDR3 DNA: TGTGCCAGCAGCTTATTCTCGACAGGGAAGAACACTGAAGCTTTCTTT; CDR3 protein: CASSLFSTGKNTEAFF
V gene: TRBV10-3; CDR3 length: 14; D gene: .; J gene: TRBJ1-6; clone size: few; CDR3 DNA: TGTGCCATCAGGGTTCAGGAAAATAATTCACCCCTCCACTTT; CDR3 protein: CAIRVQENNSPLHF
V gene: TRBV18; CDR3 length: 12; D gene: .; J gene: TRBJ2-1; clone size: .; CDR3 DNA: TGTGCCAGCTCCCGCGGATCCGTCGAGCAGTTCTTC; CDR3 protein: CASSRGSVEQFF
V gene: TRBV28; CDR3 length: 17; D gene: .; J gene: TRBJ1-1; clone size: .; CDR3 DNA: TGTGCCAGCAGTTCAACATGGGCAACAGGGCTGAACACTGAAGCTTTCTTT; CDR3 protein: CASSSTWATGLNTEAFF
V gene: TRBV7-8; CDR3 length: 14; D gene: .; J gene: TRBJ2-3; clone size: once; CDR3 DNA: TGTGCCAGCAGCCCTGGCGGTAGGGGGGATACGCAGTATTTT; CDR3 protein: CASSPGGRGDTQYF
V gene: TRBV5-1; CDR3 length: 13; D gene: .; J gene: TRBJ2-1; clone size: .; CDR3 DNA: TGCGCCAGCAGCCGCGGTGGATACAATGAGCAGTTCTTC; CDR3 protein: CASSRGGYNEQFF
V gene: TRBV6-5; CDR3 length: 15; D gene: TRBD1; J gene: TRBJ1-1; clone size: once; CDR3 DNA: TGTGCCAGCAGTTTCCGGGACAGGGGTAACACTGAAGCTTTCTTT; CDR3 protein: CASSFRDRGNTEAFF
V gene: TRBV5-1; CDR3 length: 14; D gene: TRBD1; J gene: TRBJ2-2; clone size: .; CDR3 DNA: TGCGCCAGCAGCTGGGGACAGAGCACCGGGGAGCTGTTTTTT; CDR3 protein: CASSWGQSTGELFF
V gene: TRBV9; CDR3 length: 14; D gene: TRBD1; J gene: TRBJ2-1; clone size: .; CDR3 DNA: TGTGCCAGCAGCGTAGGGGACAGCTTTCGTGAGCAGTTCTTC; CDR3 protein: CASSVGDSFREQFF
V gene: TRBV7-8; CDR3 length: 17; D gene: .; J gene: TRBJ1-2; clone size: few; CDR3 DNA: TGTGCCAGCAGCCCAGAAGGGGATTGGACCGGGAACTATGGCTACACCTTC; CDR3 protein: CASSPEGDWTGNYGYTF